This is a list of T cell receptor beta chains from one sample in a study of patients and donors after allogeneic stem cell transplantation. TCRdb redid the calling of the RT-PCR reads with MiXCR, one entry per CDR3 protein. The data show 400,000 to 500,000 distinct CDR3 sequences, under 20% seen once. The sample consisted of blood, either unsorted or a sorted T cell fraction (not recorded which). Every receptor here comes from a human donor who was either an allogeneic HSCT recipient or a stem cell or donor lymphocyte infusion donor (not recorded which). It is not recorded whose cells these are; they may come from a transplant donor. Each CDR3 is given with its conserved first and last residue. The order of the fields is V gene, J gene, CDR3 length, CDR3 protein.

TRBV7-6	TRBJ2-7	13	CASSLTSGYEQYF
TRBV11-2	TRBJ1-1	15	CASSLDGGSGAEAFF
TRBV12-3/TRBV12-4	TRBJ2-3	15	CASSLGGGPADTQYF
TRBV6-5	TRBJ2-4	17	CASSFSFPAGPKNIQYF
TRBV12-3/TRBV12-4	TRBJ1-4	15	CASSLAQGRDEKLFF
TRBV7-9	TRBJ2-6	16	CASSLYRPSGANVLTF
TRBV20-1	TRBJ1-1	13	CSAGEHPGLNAFF
TRBV14	TRBJ2-2	19	CASSQVSRGTFANTGELFF
TRBV24-1	TRBJ2-1	14	CATSDPTGLDEQFF
TRBV20-1	TRBJ1-6	11	CSAEDRETLHF
TRBV10-3	TRBJ1-3	12	CAIRTAGNTIYF
TRBV18	TRBJ1-1	13	CASSLHQNTEAFF
TRBV4-2	TRBJ1-4	15	CASSQGFYGDEKLFF
TRBV4-1	TRBJ2-3	13	CASSDRGTDTQYF
TRBV9	TRBJ2-1	16	CASSVALAVPRNEQFF
TRBV7-3	TRBJ2-1	13	CASSFPGGNEQFF
TRBV5-1	TRBJ2-3	14	CASSLATTSDTQYF
TRBV6-2/TRBV6-3	TRBJ2-5	15	CASSYELAKKGTQYF
TRBV4-1	TRBJ2-1	16	CASSILAGGSYNEQFF
TRBV5-1	TRBJ1-1	14	CASSFGTLNTEAFF